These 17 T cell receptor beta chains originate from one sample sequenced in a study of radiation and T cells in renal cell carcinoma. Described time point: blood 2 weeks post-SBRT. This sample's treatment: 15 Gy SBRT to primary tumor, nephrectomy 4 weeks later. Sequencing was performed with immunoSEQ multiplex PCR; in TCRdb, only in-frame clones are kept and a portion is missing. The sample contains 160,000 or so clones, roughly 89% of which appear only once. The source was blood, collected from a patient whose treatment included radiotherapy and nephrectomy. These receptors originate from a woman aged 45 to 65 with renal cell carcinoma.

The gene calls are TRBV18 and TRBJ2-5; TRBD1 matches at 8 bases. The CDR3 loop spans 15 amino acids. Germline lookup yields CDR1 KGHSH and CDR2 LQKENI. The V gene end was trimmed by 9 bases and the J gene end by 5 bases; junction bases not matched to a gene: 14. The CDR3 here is CASSLQWTGTETQYF. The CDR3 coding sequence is TGTGCCAGTTCCCTTCAGTGGACAGGGACCGAGACCCAGTACTTC.

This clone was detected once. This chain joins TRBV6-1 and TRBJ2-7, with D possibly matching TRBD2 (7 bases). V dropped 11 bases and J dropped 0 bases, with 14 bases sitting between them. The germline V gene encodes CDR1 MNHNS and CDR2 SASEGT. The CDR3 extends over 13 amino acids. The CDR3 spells CAVSRGHSYEQYF. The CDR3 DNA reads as TGTGCCGTTTCGCGGGGGCACTCCTACGAGCAGTACTTC.

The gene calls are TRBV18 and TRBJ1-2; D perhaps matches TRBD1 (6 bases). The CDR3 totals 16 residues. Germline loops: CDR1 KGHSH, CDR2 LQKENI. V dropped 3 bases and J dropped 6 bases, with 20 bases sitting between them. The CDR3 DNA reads TGTGCCAGCTCACCCGATATCGGGACACAGCTTCATGGCTACACCTTC. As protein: CASSPDIGTQLHGYTF.

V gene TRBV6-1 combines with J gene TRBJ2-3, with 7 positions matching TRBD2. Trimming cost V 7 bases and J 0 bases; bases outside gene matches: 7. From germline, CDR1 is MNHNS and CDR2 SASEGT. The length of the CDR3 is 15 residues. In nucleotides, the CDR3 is TGTGCCAGCATCCGTAGCGGGCCAAGCACAGATACGCAGTATTTT. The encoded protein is CASIRSGPSTDTQYF.

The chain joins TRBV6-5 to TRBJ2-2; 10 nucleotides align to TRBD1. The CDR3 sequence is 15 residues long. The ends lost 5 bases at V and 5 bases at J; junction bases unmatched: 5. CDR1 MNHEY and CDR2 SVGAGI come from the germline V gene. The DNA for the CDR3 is TGTGCCAGCAGTGGCGACAGGGGGCGAACCGGGGAGCTGTTTTTT. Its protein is CASSGDRGRTGELFF.

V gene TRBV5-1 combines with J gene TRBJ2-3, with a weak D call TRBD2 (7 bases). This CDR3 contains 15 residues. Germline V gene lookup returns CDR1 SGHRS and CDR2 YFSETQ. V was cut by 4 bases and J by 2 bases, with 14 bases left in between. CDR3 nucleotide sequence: TGCGCCAGCAGCCGGTGGGGGGGCATCACAGATACGCAGTATTTT. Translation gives CASSRWGGITDTQYF.

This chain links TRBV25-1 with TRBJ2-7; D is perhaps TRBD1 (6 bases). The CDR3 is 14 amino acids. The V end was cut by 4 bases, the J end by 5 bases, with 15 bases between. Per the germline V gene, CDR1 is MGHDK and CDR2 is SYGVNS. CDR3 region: CASSVSGVRHEQYF. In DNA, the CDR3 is TGTGCCAGCAGTGTATCAGGGGTTCGGCACGAGCAGTACTTC.

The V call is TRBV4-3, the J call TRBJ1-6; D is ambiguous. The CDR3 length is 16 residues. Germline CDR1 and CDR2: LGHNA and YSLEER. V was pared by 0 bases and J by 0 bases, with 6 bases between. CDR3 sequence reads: CASSQDKGSYNSPLHF. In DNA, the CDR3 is TGCGCCAGCAGCCAAGATAAAGGCTCCTATAATTCACCCCTCCACTTT.

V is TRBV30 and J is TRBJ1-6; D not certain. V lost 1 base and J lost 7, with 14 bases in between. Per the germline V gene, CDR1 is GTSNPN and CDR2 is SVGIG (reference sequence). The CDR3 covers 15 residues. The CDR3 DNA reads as TGTGCCTGGAGTGCCAGCCTCGGGGTAAATTCACCCCTCCACTTT. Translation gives CAWSASLGVNSPLHF.

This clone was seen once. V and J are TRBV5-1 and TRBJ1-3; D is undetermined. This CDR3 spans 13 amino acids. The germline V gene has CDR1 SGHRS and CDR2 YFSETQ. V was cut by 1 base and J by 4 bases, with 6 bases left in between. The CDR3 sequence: CASSLNWGNTIYF. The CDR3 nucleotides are TGCGCCAGCAGCTTGAACTGGGGAAACACCATATATTTT.

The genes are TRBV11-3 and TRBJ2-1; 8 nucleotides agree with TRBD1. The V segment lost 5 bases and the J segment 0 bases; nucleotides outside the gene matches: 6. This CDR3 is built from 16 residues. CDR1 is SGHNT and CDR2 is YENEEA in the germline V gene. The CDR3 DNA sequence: TGTGCCAGCAGCAAACGACAGGGGAGCTCCTACAATGAGCAGTTCTTC. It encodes CASSKRQGSSYNEQFF.

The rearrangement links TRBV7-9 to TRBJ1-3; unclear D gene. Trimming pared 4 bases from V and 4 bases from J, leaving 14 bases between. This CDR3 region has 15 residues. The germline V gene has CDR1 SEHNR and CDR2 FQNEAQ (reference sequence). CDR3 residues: CASSSAGTAGNTIYF. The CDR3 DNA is TGTGCCAGCAGCTCAGCGGGAACAGCGGGAAACACCATATATTTT.

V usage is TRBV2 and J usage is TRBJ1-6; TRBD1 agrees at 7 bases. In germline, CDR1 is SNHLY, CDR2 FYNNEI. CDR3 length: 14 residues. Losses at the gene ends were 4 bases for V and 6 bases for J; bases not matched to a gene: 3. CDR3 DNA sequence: TGTGCCAGCAGTGTGAGGGGGCTTAATTCACCCCTCCACTTT. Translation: CASSVRGLNSPLHF.

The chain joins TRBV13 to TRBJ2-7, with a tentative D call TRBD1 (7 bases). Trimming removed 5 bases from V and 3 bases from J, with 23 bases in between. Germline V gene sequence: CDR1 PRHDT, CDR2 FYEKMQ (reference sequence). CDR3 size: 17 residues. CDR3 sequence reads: CASSQGLRGVERYEQYF. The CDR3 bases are TGTGCCAGCAGCCAGGGTCTCAGGGGGGTCGAACGCTACGAGCAGTACTTC.

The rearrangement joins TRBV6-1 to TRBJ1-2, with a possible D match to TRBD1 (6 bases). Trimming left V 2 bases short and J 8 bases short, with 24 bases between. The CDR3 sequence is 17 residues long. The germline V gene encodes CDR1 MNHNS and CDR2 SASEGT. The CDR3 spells CASSEIGGGSALSGYTF. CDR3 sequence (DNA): TGTGCCAGCAGTGAAATAGGAGGGGGATCTGCTTTGTCAGGCTACACCTTC.

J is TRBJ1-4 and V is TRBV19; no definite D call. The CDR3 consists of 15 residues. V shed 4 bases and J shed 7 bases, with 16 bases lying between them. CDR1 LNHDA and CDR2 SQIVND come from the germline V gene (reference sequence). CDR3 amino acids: CASSKGLGQAEKLFF. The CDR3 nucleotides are TGTGCCAGTAGTAAAGGTCTAGGTCAAGCTGAAAAACTGTTTTTT.

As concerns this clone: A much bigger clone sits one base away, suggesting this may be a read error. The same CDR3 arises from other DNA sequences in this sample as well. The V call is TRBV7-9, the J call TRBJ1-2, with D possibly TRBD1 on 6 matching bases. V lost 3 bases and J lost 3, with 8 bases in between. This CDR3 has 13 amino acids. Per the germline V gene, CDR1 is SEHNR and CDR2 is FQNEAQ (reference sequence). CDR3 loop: CASSFRGDYGYTF. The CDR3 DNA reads TGTGCCAGCAGCTTCAGGGGAGACTATGGCTACACCTTC.